These T cell receptor beta chains were read from a single sample in a study of blood T cell repertoires in COVID-19. Assay: immunoSEQ multiplex PCR; the TCRdb copy retains only in-frame clones and omits some. The data hold under 200,000 clones, with 70% to 90% observed a single time. Specimen: peripheral blood. The source of these receptors is a man aged 50 or older with active or convalescent COVID-19. Each CDR3 is given with its conserved first and last residue. D genes are given only for firm matches. Only part of the rows carry a size: once, few, many, or a class if the clone is expanded.

.	TRBV2	TRBJ1-5	.	CASSVNRENQPQHF	TGTGCCAGCAGTGTTAACAGAGAAAATCAGCCCCAGCATTTT
TRBD1	TRBV6-5	TRBJ1-3	.	CASSRGPGTIYF	TGTGCCAGCAGCAGGGGGCCGGGTACCATATATTTT
TRBD1	TRBV27	TRBJ1-2	few	CASKFAGGNYGYTF	TGTGCCAGCAAATTTGCAGGGGGAAACTATGGCTACACCTTC
TRBD2	TRBV7-9	TRBJ2-2	.	CASSLPGGLTGELFF	TGTGCCAGCAGCTTACCGGGGGGGTTGACCGGGGAGCTGTTTTTT
TRBD1	TRBV14	TRBJ2-7	.	CASSQEVGTGYEQYF	TGTGCCAGCAGCCAAGAAGTGGGGACAGGCTACGAGCAGTACTTC
.	TRBV11-3	TRBJ2-2	.	CASSSLGGATGELFF	TGTGCCAGCAGCTCTTTGGGCGGGGCGACCGGGGAGCTGTTTTTT
.	TRBV19	TRBJ1-6	.	CASSRDLDSPLHF	TGTGCCAGTAGCCGGGACTTGGATTCACCCCTCCACTTT
TRBD2	TRBV6-6	TRBJ2-4	.	CATSGASGAKNIQYF	TGTGCCACCAGCGGGGCCAGCGGGGCCAAAAACATTCAGTACTTC
.	TRBV6-5	TRBJ2-5	.	CASSYRGPGGETQYF	TGTGCCAGCAGTTATCGCGGGCCCGGCGGGGAGACCCAGTACTTC
.	TRBV18	TRBJ1-6	.	CASSRPLRGKNSPLHF	TGTGCCAGCTCACGACCCCTCCGGGGGAAGAATTCACCCCTCCACTTT
TRBD1	TRBV7-6	TRBJ1-1	.	CASSPRTGANTEAFF	TGTGCCAGCAGCCCAAGGACAGGGGCGAACACTGAAGCTTTCTTT
TRBD1	TRBV6-4	TRBJ1-5	.	CASSGALHRGPINQPQHF	TGTGCCAGCAGTGGGGCCCTCCACAGGGGGCCTATCAATCAGCCCCAGCATTTT
.	TRBV7-5	TRBJ2-5	.	CARRSGGPVTQYF	TGTGCCAGAAGATCGGGGGGACCGGTAACCCAGTACTTC
TRBD1	TRBV5-4	TRBJ1-2	.	CASTLDRNGYTF	TGTGCCAGCACCCTGGACAGGAATGGCTACACCTTC
TRBD1	TRBV18	TRBJ1-4	.	CASSPPGQGKEKLFF	TGTGCCAGCTCACCACCGGGACAGGGGAAGGAAAAACTGTTTTTT
TRBD2	TRBV24-1	TRBJ2-3	.	CATSPSGGWTDTQYF	TGTGCCACCAGTCCTAGCGGCGGATGGACAGATACGCAGTATTTT
TRBD2	TRBV5-1	TRBJ2-7	.	CASSFLRAGASYEQYF	TGCGCCAGCAGCTTCCTTCGAGCGGGGGCCTCCTACGAGCAGTACTTC
.	TRBV7-2	TRBJ2-3	once	CASSYISPLTDTQYF	TGTGCCAGCAGCTACATTTCCCCGCTGACAGATACGCAGTATTTT
.	TRBV3-1/TRBV3-2	TRBJ2-3	.	CASSQGDRLSTDTQYF	TGTGCCAGCAGCCAGGGAGACCGTTTAAGCACAGATACGCAGTATTTT
TRBD1	TRBV3-1/TRBV3-2	TRBJ1-5	.	CASSKQGASQPQHF	TGTGCCAGCAGCAAGCAGGGGGCTAGTCAGCCCCAGCATTTT